This T cell receptor beta chain was identified during a study of pediatric ulcerative colitis. At colonoscopy, a blood sample was also collected. This CDR3 has 13 residues. Trimming took 3 bases from V and 0 from J, leaving 5 bases between them. Germline loops: CDR1 SGHAT, CDR2 FQDESV (reference sequence). The survey-level immunoSEQ assay was used. Up to 500,000 reads were sequenced per sample. Generated by immunoSEQ multiplex PCR, the TCRdb table keeps only in-frame clones and is missing some. The top ten clones hold 1.9% of a sample with approximately 6,300 clones, under 90% of them seen once. The sequenced sample consisted of blood. The origin of this receptor is a girl between 10 and 17 years old who was a control in a study of pediatric ulcerative colitis. The V gene is TRBV11-1, the J gene TRBJ1-1, with D unclear. The CDR3 region is CASSFFLNTEAFF. Written as DNA, the CDR3 is TGTGCCAGCAGCTTTTTCCTGAACACTGAAGCTTTCTTT. Full variable domain (rest looked up from reference TRBV11-1 and TRBJ1-1): EAEVAQSPRYKITEKSQAVAFWCDPISGHATLYWYRQILGQGPELLVQFQDESVVDDSQLPKDRFSAERLKGVDSTLKIQPAELGDSAMYLCASSFFLNTEAFFGQGTRLTVV.